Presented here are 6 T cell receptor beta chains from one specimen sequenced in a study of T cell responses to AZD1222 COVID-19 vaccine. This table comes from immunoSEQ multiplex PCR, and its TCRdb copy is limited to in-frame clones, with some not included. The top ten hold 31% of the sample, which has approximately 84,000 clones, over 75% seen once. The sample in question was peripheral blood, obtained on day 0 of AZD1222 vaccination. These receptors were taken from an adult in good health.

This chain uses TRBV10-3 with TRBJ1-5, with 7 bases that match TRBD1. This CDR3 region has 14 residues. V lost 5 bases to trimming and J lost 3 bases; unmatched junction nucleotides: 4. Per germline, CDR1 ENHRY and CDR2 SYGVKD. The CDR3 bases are TGTGCCATCAGTCGACAGGGCTTCAATCAGCCCCAGCATTTT. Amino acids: CAISRQGFNQPQHF.

The CDR3 sequence: CASSPLLSNQPQHF. The CDR3 bases are TGTGCCAGCAGCCCCCTGTTGAGCAATCAGCCCCAGCATTTT. The V and J genes are TRBV28 and TRBJ1-5; the D is unclear. Trimming shortened V by 6 bases and J by 1 base, and 10 bases separated the two germline ends. The germline CDR1 and CDR2 sequences are MDHEN and SYDVKM. The CDR3 sequence is 14 residues long.

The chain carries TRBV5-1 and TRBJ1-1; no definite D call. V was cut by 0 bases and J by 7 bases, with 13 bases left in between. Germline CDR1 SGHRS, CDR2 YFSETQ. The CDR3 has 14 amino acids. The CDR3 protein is CASSLAGEESEAFF. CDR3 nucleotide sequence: TGCGCCAGCAGCTTGGCGGGCGAGGAGAGTGAAGCTTTCTTT.

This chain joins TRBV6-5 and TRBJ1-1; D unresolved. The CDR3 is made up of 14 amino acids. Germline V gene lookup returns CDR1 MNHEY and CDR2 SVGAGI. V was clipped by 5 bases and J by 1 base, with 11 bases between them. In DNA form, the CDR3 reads TGTGCCAGCAGTCAAATCTCGGGGAACACTGAAGCTTTCTTT. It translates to CASSQISGNTEAFF.

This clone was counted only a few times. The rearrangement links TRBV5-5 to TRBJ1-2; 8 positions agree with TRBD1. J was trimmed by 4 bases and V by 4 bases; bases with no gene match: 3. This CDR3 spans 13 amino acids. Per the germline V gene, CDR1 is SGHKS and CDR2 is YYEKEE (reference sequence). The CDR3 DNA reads TGTGCCAGCAGCCCGGGGACAGGCTATGGCTACACCTTC. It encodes CASSPGTGYGYTF.

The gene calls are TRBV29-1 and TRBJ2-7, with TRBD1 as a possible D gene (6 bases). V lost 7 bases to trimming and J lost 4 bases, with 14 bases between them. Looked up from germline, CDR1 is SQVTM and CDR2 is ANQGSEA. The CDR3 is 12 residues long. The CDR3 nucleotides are TGCAGCGCCAGGGGTGGAAGGTACGAGCAGTACTTC. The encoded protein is CSARGGRYEQYF.